Listed below are T cell receptor beta chains from one sample, sequenced in a study of cytomegalovirus exposure and HLA in healthy donors. Method: immunoSEQ multiplex PCR; TCRdb's copy keeps in-frame clones and lacks some. This table has approximately 140,000 clones, about three fifths appearing once. Sequenced: PBMCs. The origin of the receptors is a male donor in good health and CMV-seronegative. CDR3s include the opening cysteine and the closing phenylalanine or tryptophan. The D gene is left open where the match is weak. Clone size appears in some rows only: once, few, many, or a class for an expanded clone.

. | TRBJ2-3 | 15 | . | TRBV7-9 | TGTGCCAGCAGCCCCGCCCGTATGGGCCGAGATACGCAGTATTTT | CASSPARMGRDTQYF
. | TRBJ1-2 | 13 | TRBD1 | TRBV5-1 | TGCGCCAGCACCCCGACAGGGGGAAGCGGCTACACCTTC | CASTPTGGSGYTF
. | TRBJ1-1 | 11 | . | TRBV25-1 | TGTGCCAGCAGGGCGAACACTGAAGCTTTCTTT | CASRANTEAFF
. | TRBJ2-7 | 14 | TRBD1 | TRBV6-5 | TGTGCCAGCAGAAACGACAGGGGAGGCTACGAGCAGTACTTC | CASRNDRGGYEQYF
few | TRBJ1-2 | 13 | . | TRBV15 | TGTGCCACCAGCAGAGAAGACACCTATGGCTACACCTTC | CATSREDTYGYTF
. | TRBJ2-5 | 15 | TRBD2 | TRBV4-3 | TGCGCCAGCAGCCCGGGCGGGGGGCGCGCAGAGACCCAGTACTTC | CASSPGGGRAETQYF
few | TRBJ1-1 | 14 | . | TRBV7-3 | TGTGCCAGCAGCTATTCTCCGGGAAGCACTGAAGCTTTCTTT | CASSYSPGSTEAFF
. | TRBJ1-6 | 14 | . | TRBV6-5 | TGTGCCAGCAGACCCAGGCCGAAAAATTCACCCCTCCACTTT | CASRPRPKNSPLHF
. | TRBJ1-4 | 15 | . | TRBV18 | TGTGCCAGCTCACCAGGGCTGGCAGCCGGTGAAAAACTGTTTTTT | CASSPGLAAGEKLFF
. | TRBJ1-1 | 14 | TRBD1 | TRBV7-9 | TGTGCCAGCAGCCCGGGGACAGAGAACACTGAAGCTTTCTTT | CASSPGTENTEAFF
few | TRBJ2-5 | 15 | TRBD1 | TRBV9 | TGTGCCAGCAGCGTCGGGACAGGGGAGGGAGAGACCCAGTACTTC | CASSVGTGEGETQYF
. | TRBJ2-5 | 13 | . | TRBV19 | TGTGCCAGTAGTGATACGGGACAAGAGACCCAGTACTTC | CASSDTGQETQYF
few | TRBJ1-6 | 14 | . | TRBV10-2 | TGCGCCAGCAGTGTGGTACGGGAGGTTTCACCCCTCCACTTT | CASSVVREVSPLHF
. | TRBJ1-1 | 14 | TRBD1 | TRBV6-6 | TGTGCCAGCAGCCCTAGACAGGGGGCAAGCGAAGCTTTCTTT | CASSPRQGASEAFF
. | TRBJ1-6 | 14 | . | TRBV6-1 | TGTGCCAGCACGGATGGGCTTGGGAATTCACCCCTCCACTTT | CASTDGLGNSPLHF
. | TRBJ2-6 | 17 | TRBD1 | TRBV6-1 | TGTGCCAGCAGTGTACAGGGGGCAGTGGCTGGGGCCAACGTCCTGACTTTC | CASSVQGAVAGANVLTF
once | TRBJ2-7 | 13 | TRBD1 | TRBV27 | TGTGCCAGCAGTTTAGGGACAGGGGCCGAGCAGTACTTC | CASSLGTGAEQYF
. | TRBJ2-2 | 16 | TRBD1 | TRBV5-4 | TGTGCCAGCAGTCCTCAGGGGGCCTCGGGCACCGGGGAGCTGTTTTTT | CASSPQGASGTGELFF